This entry lists 15 T cell receptor beta chains sequenced from one sample in a study of T cells after yellow fever vaccination. One entry per CDR3 protein results from TCRdb running MiXCR on the 5' RACE reads. The sample includes over 250,000 distinct CDR3 sequences, 4.1% of them seen just once. The input for sequencing was PBMCs, taken 5 days after the yellow fever booster vaccination. The source of these receptors is a man younger than 35 who received the YFV17D yellow fever vaccine.

The chain joins TRBV5-6 to TRBJ1-5; 8 bases are a match to TRBD1. Losses at the gene ends were 3 bases for V and 7 bases for J; bases not matched to a gene: 6. The CDR3 is made up of 14 amino acids. Germline lookup yields CDR1 SGHDT and CDR2 YYEEEE. The CDR3 sequence is CASSYQGAGQPQHF. The CDR3 region has the DNA TGTGCCAGCAGCTACCAGGGGGCAGGACAGCCCCAGCATTTT.

This clonotype was observed many times. J is TRBJ2-7 and V is TRBV7-9, with D tentatively TRBD1 (6 bases). The V end was cut by 4 bases, the J end by 0 bases, with 13 bases between. Germline-derived CDR1 and CDR2 are SEHNR and FQNEAQ (reference sequence). This CDR3 is built from 15 residues. The CDR3 nucleotides are TGTGCCAGCAGCTCCCGAGGGGACACCTCCTACGAGCAGTACTTC. This codes for CASSSRGDTSYEQYF.

The chain uses TRBV28 and TRBJ1-1; a weak D match, TRBD1 (6 bases). The CDR3 is made up of 15 amino acids. V was clipped by 6 bases and J by 4 bases, with 18 bases between them. The V gene's germline CDR1 is MDHEN and CDR2 SYDVKM. DNA of the CDR3: TGTGCCAGCAGGCCGTGGGCGGGGGCGCTCACTGAAGCTTTCTTT. Amino acids: CASRPWAGALTEAFF.

This chain links TRBV6-6 with TRBJ1-4, with D hard to call. Trimming cost V 2 bases and J 4 bases, with 8 bases left between them. CDR1 and CDR2 from the germline V gene are MNHNY and SVGAGI (reference sequence). CDR3 size: 14 residues. The CDR3 nucleotides read TGTGCCAGCAGTTACGGTCAGCGTAATGAAAAACTGTTTTTT. Its translation is CASSYGQRNEKLFF.

This clonotype was found a few times. This sequence joins TRBV3-1 and TRBJ2-3; TRBD2 agrees at 7 bases. The V segment lost 2 bases and the J segment 7 bases; nucleotides outside the gene matches: 15. The germline V gene has CDR1 LGHDT and CDR2 YNNKEL (reference sequence). The length of the CDR3 is 17 residues. This CDR3 is CASSQISTSGETYTQYF. The DNA of the CDR3 is TGTGCCAGCAGCCAAATCAGCACCAGCGGGGAGACCTATACGCAGTATTTT.

This clonotype was picked up many times. The chain couples TRBV3-1 to TRBJ2-2; D remains unclear. Trimming removed 3 bases from V and 0 bases from J, with 11 bases in between. The CDR3 has 16 amino acids. Germline V gene lookup returns CDR1 LGHDT and CDR2 YNNKEL (reference sequence). The chain's CDR3 is CASSQGWMANTGELFF. The CDR3 region has the DNA TGTGCCAGCAGCCAGGGATGGATGGCGAACACCGGGGAGCTGTTTTTT.

This clonotype was observed a few times. The rearrangement joins TRBV7-9 to TRBJ1-2, with D possibly matching TRBD1 (6 bases). Germline V gives CDR1 SEHNR, CDR2 FQNEAQ (reference sequence). Trimming shortened V by 8 bases and J by 3 bases, and 13 bases separated the two germline ends. This CDR3 comprises 13 residues. CDR3 sequence reads: CASGGEGDYGYTF. DNA of the CDR3: TGTGCCAGCGGCGGGGAGGGGGACTATGGCTACACCTTC.

This clonotype was picked up a small number of times. This chain connects TRBV20-1 to TRBJ1-6, with 8 bases matching TRBD1. V shed 7 bases and J 7 bases; nucleotides not matched to a gene: 3. This CDR3 contains 12 residues. CDR1 and CDR2 from the germline V gene are DFQATT and SNEGSKA (reference sequence). This CDR3 is CSVHRGNSPLHF. The DNA of the CDR3 is TGCAGTGTCCACAGGGGGAATTCACCCCTCCACTTT.

The table lists this clonotype with many counts. The chain employs TRBV4-1 and TRBJ2-3; tentative D call: TRBD2 (7 bases). CDR1 is MGHRA, CDR2 YSYEKL, per germline. The V end lost 3 bases, the J end lost 2 bases, and 15 bases lay between the germline ends. The CDR3 runs to 16 residues. CDR3 loop: CASSHLGRGVTDTQYF. CDR3 coding DNA: TGCGCCAGCAGCCACTTGGGGAGGGGGGTCACAGATACGCAGTATTTT.

The rearrangement joins TRBV5-1 to TRBJ1-1; D is ambiguous. Germline CDR1 is SGHRS and CDR2 is YFSETQ. This CDR3 is built from 13 residues. Trimming removed 4 bases at V and 1 base at J, with 8 bases between. CDR3: CASSPTRNTEAFF. CDR3 nucleotide sequence: TGCGCCAGCAGCCCAACGAGGAACACTGAAGCTTTCTTT.

The chain employs TRBV24-1 and TRBJ2-5; 7 bases align to TRBD1. The germline V gene encodes CDR1 KGHDR and CDR2 SFDVKD. This CDR3 region has 14 residues. V dropped 3 bases and J dropped 4; count of bases not matched to a gene: 4. CDR3 sequence reads: CATSDGDRVETQYF. The CDR3 DNA is TGTGCCACCAGTGATGGTGACAGGGTAGAGACCCAGTACTTC.

This clonotype came up many times. CDR3 residues: CASSLAGWGYTF. The CDR3, as DNA: TGTGCCAGCAGCTTGGCGGGGTGGGGCTACACCTTC. The chain combines TRBV5-5 with TRBJ1-2; D unresolved. V lost 0 bases to trimming and J lost 8 bases, with 8 bases between them. Germline CDR1 is SGHKS and CDR2 is YYEKEE (reference sequence). The CDR3 extends over 12 amino acids.

V gene TRBV11-2 combines with J gene TRBJ1-2, with 9 bases identical to TRBD1. Trimming took 1 base from V and 4 from J; bases not matched to a gene: 4. The CDR3 length is 15 residues. Germline V gene sequence: CDR1 SGHAT, CDR2 FQNNGV. The CDR3: CASSLAGTGRYGYTF. Written as DNA, the CDR3 is TGTGCCAGCAGCTTAGCGGGGACAGGGCGCTATGGCTACACCTTC.

V usage is TRBV12-3 or TRBV12-4 and J usage is TRBJ1-2; the match to TRBD1 covers 8 bases. This CDR3 is built from 13 residues. V shed 7 bases, J shed 4 bases, and the junction held 5 bases outside the gene matches. CDR3 nucleotides: TGTGCCAGCACCCCGGACAGGGTCTATGGCTACACCTTC. Amino acid sequence: CASTPDRVYGYTF.

This clonotype was detected only a few times. The V and J genes are TRBV2 and TRBJ2-2; 7 bases are shared with TRBD2. CDR1 and CDR2 (germline): SNHLY, FYNNEI. Losses at the gene ends were 8 bases for V and 7 bases for J; bases not matched to a gene: 7. This CDR3 is 13 amino acids long. In DNA form, the CDR3 reads TGTGCCAGCCGTAACGGGGGGTACGGGGAGCTGTTTTTT. This codes for CASRNGGYGELFF. The complete variable domain, with remaining parts taken from reference TRBV2 and TRBJ2-2, reads EPEVTQTPSHQVTQMGQEVILRCVPISNHLYFYWYRQILGQKVEFLVSFYNNEISEKSEIFDDQFSVERPDGSNFTLKIRSTKLEDSAMYFCASRNGGYGELFFGEGSRLTVL.